This T cell receptor beta chain was sequenced for a study of T cells expressing NK-cell markers. TCRdb re-called the 5' RACE reads and gives one entry per CDR3 protein, without DNA. The table counts roughly 380,000 distinct CDR3 sequences; 5% to 5.5% lies in the top ten. CDR1 ENHRY and CDR2 SYGVKD come from the germline V gene. CDR3 length equals 14 residues. This chain uses TRBV10-3 with TRBJ2-1; TCRdb picks TRBD1, but there is no DNA to check that call. What was sequenced was blood T cells: a sorted CD56 or NKG2C T cell subset, CD4+ or CD8+ T cells, or bulk PBMC T cells (not recorded which). The sequence was obtained from a man between 18 and 69 years old in good health. Here the CDR3 reads CAISEGGSMGEQFF.